The 7 T cell receptor beta chains in this list originate from one sample, sequenced in a study of shared clonotypes between healthy human individuals. Assay: immunoSEQ multiplex PCR; the TCRdb copy retains only in-frame clones and omits some. The profile covers roughly 2.1 million clones, with approximately 94% appearing a single time and under 2% taken by the ten largest. Naive CD8 cells, CD45RO-negative and positively selected for CCR7, excluded terminally differentiated effector memory CD45RA+ cells. The material sequenced was naive CD8+ T cells from PBMCs. The receptors here all came from a man aged 18 to 29 in good health. Some clones in this sample may be carry-over from other donors' samples.

The chain employs TRBV7-9 and TRBJ2-1; 9 nucleotides match TRBD1. In germline, CDR1 is SEHNR, CDR2 FQNEAQ (reference sequence). V gave up 5 bases and J gave up 7 bases; unmatched junction bases: 12. The CDR3 runs 16 residues. Written as DNA, the CDR3 is TGTGCCAGCAGCAACGGACAGGGGTCGGTTGGGAATGAGCAGTTCTTC. Its translation is CASSNGQGSVGNEQFF.

This clone was detected once. The V gene is TRBV29-1, the J gene TRBJ2-5; D is undetermined. The J call may be incorrect, as the DNA end agrees better with TRBJ2-7. The CDR3 extends over 11 amino acids. The germline gives CDR1 SQVTM, CDR2 ANQGSEA. CDR3: CSVLVTYEQYF. The CDR3 coding sequence is TGCAGCGTTCTAGTGACCTACGAGCAGTACTTC.

CDR3 sequence reads: CASSQAGTVRWGTEAFF. CDR3 in DNA: TGTGCCAGCAGTCAAGCCGGGACAGTCCGGTGGGGCACTGAAGCTTTCTTT. V is TRBV7-9 and J is TRBJ1-1; TRBD1 matches 7 bases. Germline V CDR1 and CDR2: SEHNR, FQNEAQ (reference sequence). V trimming: 6 bases; J trimming: 4 bases; junction bases outside the gene matches: 17. The CDR3 covers 17 residues. Filled out from reference TRBV7-9 and TRBJ1-1, the complete variable domain reads DTGVSQNPRHKITKRGQNVTFRCDPISEHNRLYWYRQTLGQGPEFLTYFQNEAQLEKSRLLSDRFSAERPKGSFSTLEIQRTEQGDSAMYLCASSQAGTVRWGTEAFFGQGTRLTVV.

This clone was detected a few times. This chain uses TRBV6-5 with TRBJ1-1; D remains ambiguous. From germline, CDR1 is MNHEY and CDR2 SVGAGI. CDR3 length: 15 amino acids. V shed 5 bases and J shed 4 bases, with 17 bases lying between them. The CDR3 loop is CASSPPQALSTEAFF. The CDR3 region has the DNA TGTGCCAGCAGTCCGCCTCAGGCCTTGAGCACTGAAGCTTTCTTT.

The chain combines TRBV29-1 with TRBJ2-3, with 13 bases aligning to TRBD2. The V segment lost 8 bases and the J segment 0 bases; nucleotides outside the gene matches: 5. The CDR3 consists of 15 residues. From germline, CDR1 is SQVTM and CDR2 ANQGSEA. CDR3 amino acids: CSFGTSGISTDTQYF. CDR3 DNA: TGCAGCTTTGGGACTAGCGGGATTAGCACAGATACGCAGTATTTT.

CDR3 nucleotides: TGTGCCAGCAGCTTAGAGGTGCGCTCGAACGAGCAGTACTTC. This encodes CASSLEVRSNEQYF. The rearrangement links TRBV7-9 to TRBJ2-7; D gene uncertain. Looked up from germline, CDR1 is SEHNR and CDR2 is FQNEAQ (reference sequence). This CDR3 contains 14 residues. Trimming took off 1 base at V and 5 bases at J, with 12 bases between the two ends.

V is TRBV5-4 and J is TRBJ1-2; weak D call: TRBD1 (6 bases). This CDR3 region has 14 residues. Germline V gene data show CDR1 as SGHNT and CDR2 as YYREEE (reference sequence). Trimming removed 4 bases from V and 2 bases from J, with 12 bases in between. The CDR3 DNA sequence: TGTGCCAGCAGCGTCAACAGGGAAAACTATGGCTACACCTTC. Encoded protein: CASSVNRENYGYTF. Combining the CDR3 with reference TRBV5-4 and TRBJ1-2 gives the whole variable domain ETGVTQSPTHLIKTRGQQVTLRCSSQSGHNTVSWYQQALGQGPQFIFQYYREEENGRGNFPPRFSGLQFPNYSSELNVNALELDDSALYLCASSVNRENYGYTFGSGTRLTVV.